This TCR beta chain was obtained from a study of graft-versus-host responses after intestinal transplantation. Study-wide context: Anti-thymocyte globulin was used for induction in all recipients, who then took tacrolimus and steroids for 2 to 4 years. The study's findings and limits: Recipient bone marrow held GvH clones, some seen earlier in ileum or blood. Elevated graft-versus-host to host-versus-graft clonal ratios in allografts were recorded for patients with graft-donor T cell macrochimerism. Circulating GvH clone levels at their peak were associated with HvG declines (early post-transplant).

Note on this clone: Its antigen is not identified.

Trimming removed 4 bases from V and 2 bases from J, with 5 bases in between. CDR3 length: 12 residues. Germline V gene lookup returns CDR1 SEHNR and CDR2 FQNEAQ (reference sequence). Assay: immunoSEQ multiplex PCR; the TCRdb copy retains only in-frame clones and omits some. The table includes tens of thousands of clones, around 92% detected once. This TCR was recovered from a human donor who received an intestinal transplant. The chain recombines TRBV7-9 with TRBJ1-1, with D unresolved. Sequencing used unstimulated CD4+ T cells sorted from spleen or lymph node cells, obtained before intestinal transplant. In nucleotides, the CDR3 is TGTGCCAGCAGCTCTATTAACACTGAAGCTTTCTTT. Amino acid sequence: CASSSINTEAFF.